The next 28 T cell receptor beta chains were all read from a single sample in a study of post-analysis software for immune sequencing data. Their antigens remain unidentified. Study findings and constraints: Included in a set of roughly five TRBV segments more frequent in patients than controls were TRBV5-6, TRBV5-1 and TRBV20-1.

Tagging with unique molecular identifiers was a feature of the TCR beta cDNA libraries. TCRdb fed the PCR reads into MiXCR, producing one record per CDR3 protein. In the table there are about 400,000 distinct CDR3 sequences, about a third of which are singletons. The specimen was blood. The source of these receptors is a girl between 5 and 17 years old with multiple sclerosis.

The rearrangement uses TRBV7-9 and TRBJ2-1; D may be TRBD1 or TRBD2 (5 bases each). This CDR3 contains 13 residues. CDR1 is SEHNR, CDR2 FQNEAQ, per germline (reference sequence). V dropped 5 bases and J dropped 9 bases, with 14 bases sitting between them. The CDR3 DNA reads as TGTGCCAGCAGCCTGGAGGATGGGGGTGAGCAGTTCTTC. Amino acids: CASSLEDGGEQFF.

This clonotype has ten or more counts. This chain joins TRBV12-3 or TRBV12-4 and TRBJ2-7; weak D call: TRBD1 (5 bases). This CDR3 has 13 amino acids. V lost 3 bases to trimming and J lost 1 base, with 7 bases between them. This CDR3 reads CASSLAGSYEQYF. The CDR3 DNA is TGTGCCAGCAGTTTGGCAGGGTCCTACGAGCAGTACTTC.

The rearrangement joins TRBV12-3 or TRBV12-4 to TRBJ1-5, with 7 bases identical to TRBD1. The CDR3 spans 14 residues. The junction had 6 bases not matched to a gene; V was cut back by 6 bases and J by 4 bases. This chain's CDR3 is CASSPGQINQPQHF. CDR3 coding DNA: TGTGCCAGCAGCCCGGGACAGATAAATCAGCCCCAGCATTTT.

The chain couples TRBV12-3 or TRBV12-4 to TRBJ1-5; possible D gene TRBD1, 5 bases. Deletions cut 6 bases from V and 6 bases from J, with 12 bases between. The CDR3 extends over 13 amino acids. The CDR3 DNA follows: TGTGCCAGCAGCCTGGAGGGGACTCAGCCCCAGCATTTT. This sequence encodes CASSLEGTQPQHF.

The CDR3 spells CSARDRTGTRAYNEQFF. The CDR3 bases are TGCAGTGCTAGAGATCGTACCGGGACTAGAGCCTACAATGAGCAGTTCTTC. The chain links TRBV20-1 to TRBJ2-1; 8 nucleotides match TRBD2. The CDR3 spans 17 residues. Germline V CDR1 and CDR2: DFQATT, SNEGSKA (reference sequence). The J segment lost 2 bases and the V segment lost 0 bases, leaving 9 bases of the junction unmatched.

The V gene is TRBV3-1, the J gene TRBJ2-3; D gene ambiguous. There are 15 residues in the CDR3. V was trimmed by 0 bases and J by 7 bases, leaving 14 bases between them. Per the germline V gene, CDR1 is LGHDT and CDR2 is YNNKEL (reference sequence). Here the CDR3 reads CASSQEVGKTNTQYF. In nucleotides, the CDR3 is TGTGCCAGCAGCCAAGAGGTAGGGAAAACGAATACGCAGTATTTT.

The CDR3 bases are TGTGCCAGCAGCTCTATCCGGGACAGCTTCAATGAGCAGTTCTTC. Protein sequence: CASSSIRDSFNEQFF. The chain joins TRBV11-2 to TRBJ2-1; 7 bases agree with TRBD1. Losses at the gene ends were 4 bases for V and 6 bases for J; bases not matched to a gene: 9. The CDR3 runs 15 residues. In germline, CDR1 is SGHAT, CDR2 FQNNGV.

In its sample, this clonotype was seen a few times. The V and J genes are TRBV6-5 and TRBJ2-3; D unclear. The germline CDR1 and CDR2 sequences are MNHEY and SVGAGI. V was pared by 2 bases and J by 6 bases, with 15 bases between. The CDR3 is 15 residues long. The CDR3 sequence is CASSYGLNSRDTQYF. DNA for the CDR3: TGTGCCAGCAGTTACGGCCTAAACTCTCGGGATACGCAGTATTTT.

This chain uses TRBV6-5 with TRBJ2-1; 10 nucleotides align to TRBD2. J was trimmed by 8 bases and V by 6 bases; bases with no gene match: 7. The germline gives CDR1 MNHEY, CDR2 SVGAGI. The CDR3 length is 14 residues. In DNA, the CDR3 is TGTGCCAGCAGAAGCGGGGGGGCGCGTGATGAGCAGTTCTTC. Encoded protein: CASRSGGARDEQFF.

V gene TRBV9 combines with J gene TRBJ2-1; 11 positions agree with TRBD1. CDR1 is SGDLS and CDR2 is YYNGEE in the germline V gene. The CDR3 spans 18 residues. Losses at the gene ends were 2 bases for V and 8 bases for J; bases not matched to a gene: 15. The CDR3 DNA follows: TGTGCCAGCAGCGTCCGAGGGGACAGGGGGGCCGTCGTCTATGAGCAGTTCTTC. It yields the protein CASSVRGDRGAVVYEQFF.

J is TRBJ2-2 and V is TRBV29-1; weak D call: TRBD2 (5 bases). The germline V gene encodes CDR1 SQVTM and CDR2 ANQGSEA. Trimming cost V 5 bases and J 5 bases, with 9 bases left between them. The length of the CDR3 is 12 residues. CDR3 in DNA: TGCAGCGTTTACCCGGGGACCGGGGAGCTGTTTTTT. It codes for CSVYPGTGELFF.

J is TRBJ2-3 and V is TRBV29-1, with D unclear. Germline CDR1 SQVTM, CDR2 ANQGSEA. Between the trimmed V and J ends, which lost 1 base and 7 bases, there was a span of 3 bases. CDR3 length: 10 residues. This chain's CDR3 is CSVEGNTQYF. In DNA form, the CDR3 reads TGCAGCGTTGAAGGCAATACGCAGTATTTT.

This rearrangement joins TRBV28 to TRBJ2-5; the D gene could be TRBD1 or TRBD2 (7 bases each). The V gene lost 6 bases and the J gene lost 3 bases, with 20 bases spanning the gap. The germline V gene has CDR1 MDHEN and CDR2 SYDVKM. The CDR3 consists of 16 residues. The CDR3 sequence is CASRTSGGGLEETQYF. The CDR3 coding sequence is TGTGCCAGCAGGACATCAGGGGGGGGATTAGAAGAGACCCAGTACTTC.

This clonotype was detected many times. The chain combines TRBV9 with TRBJ2-7; no clear D. CDR3 length equals 14 residues. The ends were cut back, 4 bases at V and 2 bases at J, with 13 bases in the middle. Germline-derived CDR1 and CDR2 are SGDLS and YYNGEE. CDR3 in DNA: TGTGCCAGCAGCTCGTCGGGCTATACCTACGAGCAGTACTTC. It is translated as CASSSSGYTYEQYF.

This chain joins TRBV9 and TRBJ2-6, with D maybe TRBD1 (6 bases). This CDR3 is 17 amino acids long. In germline, CDR1 is SGDLS, CDR2 YYNGEE. V lost 2 bases, J lost 4 bases, and 16 bases lay in between. CDR3 bases: TGTGCCAGCAGCGTTACCTTTACAGGGCCCGGGGCCAACGTCCTGACTTTC. This gives the protein CASSVTFTGPGANVLTF. The complete variable domain, with remaining parts taken from reference TRBV9 and TRBJ2-6, reads DSGVTQTPKHLITATGQRVTLRCSPRSGDLSVYWYQQSLDQGLQFLIQYYNGEERAKGNILERFSAQQFPDLHSELNLSSLELGDSALYFCASSVTFTGPGANVLTFGAGSRLTVL.

This clonotype has a handful of counts. The chain links TRBV6-5 to TRBJ2-6, with a tentative D call TRBD1 (6 bases). Trimming took 5 bases from V and 2 from J, leaving 10 bases between them. The CDR3 has 15 residues. Looked up from germline, CDR1 is MNHEY and CDR2 is SVGAGI. As DNA, the CDR3 is TGTGCCAGCAGTGACCCAGGGGCTGGGGCCAACGTCCTGACTTTC. It codes for CASSDPGAGANVLTF.

This clonotype has just a few counts. The chain employs TRBV2 and TRBJ2-5; D could derive from TRBD1 or TRBD2 (5 bases each). This CDR3 spans 15 amino acids. The germline V gene encodes CDR1 SNHLY and CDR2 FYNNEI. Trimming removed 6 bases at V and 4 bases at J, with 18 bases between. The CDR3 bases are TGTGCCAGCAGCGAAAGGGGCGGCAGCGGAGAGACCCAGTACTTC. Its protein is CASSERGGSGETQYF.

This chain links TRBV7-2 with TRBJ2-5, with TRBD1 matching over 8 bases. Gene TRBJ2-7 matches the end of the DNA better, so the J call may be wrong. Germline V lookup: CDR1 SGHTA, CDR2 FQGNSA. The CDR3 sequence is 14 residues long. CDR3 sequence reads: CASSPRTGRNEQYF. The CDR3 nucleotides are TGTGCCAGCAGCCCCCGGACAGGGAGGAACGAGCAGTACTTC.

This CDR3 is CASSRPGYGGEYNEQFF. Written as DNA, the CDR3 is TGCGCCAGCAGCCGCCCCGGATACGGGGGGGAGTACAATGAGCAGTTCTTC. V usage is TRBV4-1 and J usage is TRBJ2-1; 8 positions match TRBD2. The germline CDR1 and CDR2 sequences are MGHRA and YSYEKL. The trim removed 4 bases at V and 4 bases at J, leaving 12 bases unmatched. The CDR3 has 17 residues.

The chain has TRBV4-1 and TRBJ2-2; 11 bases fit TRBD1. The CDR3 is 19 residues long. Germline lookup yields CDR1 MGHRA and CDR2 YSYEKL. With V trimmed by 5 bases and J by 0 bases, 11 bases remained unmatched. Written as DNA, the CDR3 is TGCGCCAGCAGCGCAAGGCGTGGGACAGGGGGTGCGAACACCGGGGAGCTGTTTTTT. Its protein is CASSARRGTGGANTGELFF.

This clonotype was seen at least ten times. This chain connects TRBV7-2 to TRBJ2-7; 7 bases agree with TRBD1. Germline-derived CDR1 and CDR2 are SGHTA and FQGNSA. CDR3 length: 15 amino acids. The V segment lost 6 bases and the J segment 3 bases; nucleotides outside the gene matches: 11. The CDR3 region is CASRYTGDLIYEQYF. CDR3 coding DNA: TGTGCCAGCAGATATACAGGGGACCTCATCTACGAGCAGTACTTC.

This clonotype was counted a few times. This rearrangement joins TRBV28 to TRBJ2-7; D is unclear. The CDR3 consists of 14 residues. Trimming shortened V by 3 bases and J by 4 bases, and 13 bases separated the two germline ends. Germline-derived CDR1 and CDR2 are MDHEN and SYDVKM. This CDR3 is CASSLGRFPYEQYF. The CDR3 DNA follows: TGTGCCAGCAGTTTGGGCAGGTTCCCTTACGAGCAGTACTTC.

The J gene is TRBJ2-1, the V gene TRBV2; D remains unclear. The germline CDR1 and CDR2 sequences are SNHLY and FYNNEI. The CDR3 consists of 15 residues. With 2 bases removed from V and 1 base from J, the gap between germline ends came to 9 bases. Here the CDR3 DNA reads TGTGCCAGCAGTGAATTCGTGGGGTCCTACAATGAGCAGTTCTTC. Protein: CASSEFVGSYNEQFF.

The chain combines TRBV6-2 or TRBV6-3 with TRBJ2-5, with TRBD2 matching 10 bases. Germline assignment: CDR1 MNHEY and CDR2 SVGEGT. The V gene end was trimmed by 0 bases and the J gene end by 2 bases; junction bases not matched to a gene: 21. The CDR3 contains 22 residues. The CDR3 is CASSYSFPKRGGLPSRQETQYF. For the CDR3, the DNA is TGTGCCAGCAGTTACTCGTTCCCCAAGCGGGGGGGCCTACCGTCGCGTCAAGAGACCCAGTACTTC.

The gene calls are TRBV10-3 and TRBJ1-1; D might be TRBD1 (5 bases). With 2 bases removed from V and 5 bases from J, the gap between germline ends came to 12 bases. This CDR3 has 14 amino acids. Looked up from germline, CDR1 is ENHRY and CDR2 is SYGVKD. The CDR3 DNA is TGTGCCATCAGTGAGCGGGGAGGGGAAACTGAAGCTTTCTTT. Its protein is CAISERGGETEAFF.

The gene calls are TRBV12-3 or TRBV12-4 and TRBJ2-1; D gene unclear. V was pared by 6 bases and J by 12 bases, with 12 bases between. There are 11 residues in the CDR3. As DNA, the CDR3 is TGTGCCAGCAGCCCTTACAAGCGGCAGTTCTTC. Translated, it gives CASSPYKRQFF.

The chain employs TRBV4-1 and TRBJ1-1; no reliable D call. This CDR3 is 14 amino acids long. Germline loops: CDR1 MGHRA, CDR2 YSYEKL. Trimming took 1 base from V and 0 from J, leaving 6 bases between them. CDR3 bases: TGCGCCAGCAGCCAAGGGGTCTTGAACACTGAAGCTTTCTTT. Its translation is CASSQGVLNTEAFF.

This chain uses TRBV9 with TRBJ1-1; TRBD1 matches at 11 bases. Germline assignment: CDR1 SGDLS and CDR2 YYNGEE. The CDR3 loop spans 18 amino acids. J gave up 5 bases and V 3 bases, and 15 bases lay outside the gene matches. The CDR3 loop is CASSAWDRGIVWGTEAFF. DNA for the CDR3: TGTGCCAGCAGCGCCTGGGACAGGGGGATCGTGTGGGGGACTGAAGCTTTCTTT. The full variable domain, in which reference TRBV9 and TRBJ1-1 provide the parts outside the CDR3, is DSGVTQTPKHLITATGQRVTLRCSPRSGDLSVYWYQQSLDQGLQFLIQYYNGEERAKGNILERFSAQQFPDLHSELNLSSLELGDSALYFCASSAWDRGIVWGTEAFFGQGTRLTVV.